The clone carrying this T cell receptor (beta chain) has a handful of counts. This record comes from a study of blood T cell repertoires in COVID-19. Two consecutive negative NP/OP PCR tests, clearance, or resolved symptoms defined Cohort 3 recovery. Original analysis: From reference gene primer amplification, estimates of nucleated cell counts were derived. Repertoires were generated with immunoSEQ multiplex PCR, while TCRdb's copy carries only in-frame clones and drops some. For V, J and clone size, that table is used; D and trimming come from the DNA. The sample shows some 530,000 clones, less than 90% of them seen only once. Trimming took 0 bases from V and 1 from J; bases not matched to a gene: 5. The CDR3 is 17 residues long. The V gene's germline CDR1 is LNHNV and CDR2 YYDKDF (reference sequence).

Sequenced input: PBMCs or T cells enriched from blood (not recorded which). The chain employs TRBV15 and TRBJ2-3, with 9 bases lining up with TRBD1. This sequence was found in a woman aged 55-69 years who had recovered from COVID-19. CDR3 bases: TGTGCCACCAGCAGAGACTGGACAGGGGTTGGCACAGATACGCAGTATTTT. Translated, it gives CATSRDWTGVGTDTQYF.